These T cell receptor beta chains were read from a single sample in a study of T-cell memory formation after mild COVID-19. TCRdb reanalysed the 5' RACE reads using MiXCR and keeps one entry per CDR3 protein. Of 290,000 or so distinct CDR3 sequences listed, approximately 19% are singletons. The sample taken for sequencing was PBMCs or a T cell subset sorted from them (not recorded which). These receptors were taken from a man between 18 and 29 years old who had mild COVID-19 (a few samples of this study predate the infection). Cell type and time point are not known. The CDR3 runs from the conserved cysteine through the conserved F or W. The D gene is left open where the match is weak. Clone size, where shown, is once, few, many, or a class for clones that have expanded.

D | J | V | size | CDR3 | DNA
NA | TRBJ2-2 | TRBV6-5 | NA | CASSSQQATGELFF | TGTGCCAGCAGTTCACAGCAGGCAACCGGGGAGCTGTTTTTT
NA | TRBJ2-3 | TRBV27 | NA | CASSLLTGPPTDTQYF | TGTGCCAGCAGTTTGTTGACGGGGCCCCCCACAGATACGCAGTATTTT
NA | TRBJ2-2 | TRBV12-3/TRBV12-4 | NA | CASSLIPAGELFF | TGTGCCAGCAGTTTAATCCCCGCCGGGGAGCTGTTTTTT
NA | TRBJ1-5 | TRBV5-1 | NA | CASSLEGLVSQPQHF | TGCGCCAGCAGCTTGGAAGGGTTGGTAAGTCAGCCCCAGCATTTT
NA | TRBJ2-5 | TRBV5-1 | few | CASSFGGEEETQYF | TGCGCCAGCAGCTTCGGGGGTGAGGAAGAGACCCAGTACTTC
NA | TRBJ1-5 | TRBV4-1 | NA | CASSRTMGGVVDQPQHF | TGCGCCAGCAGCCGAACAATGGGGGGGGTAGTTGATCAGCCCCAGCATTTT
NA | TRBJ1-5 | TRBV6-5 | NA | CASSYSIPGSDSNQPQHF | TGTGCCAGCAGTTACTCGATCCCAGGTTCGGATAGCAATCAGCCCCAGCATTTT
NA | TRBJ2-2 | TRBV7-2 | NA | CASSLVSAGELFF | TGTGCCAGCAGCTTAGTATCCGCCGGGGAGCTGTTTTTT
NA | TRBJ2-5 | TRBV6-5 | few | CASSYMAHLGETQYF | TGTGCCAGCAGTTACATGGCCCACCTGGGAGAGACCCAGTACTTC
NA | TRBJ1-1 | TRBV12-3/TRBV12-4 | NA | CASSYWGAMNTEAFF | TGTGCCAGCAGTTATTGGGGGGCCATGAACACTGAAGCTTTCTTT
NA | TRBJ1-4 | TRBV5-1 | NA | CASSLGQSAPSEKLFF | TGCGCCAGCAGCTTAGGACAGTCTGCGCCCAGTGAAAAACTGTTTTTT
NA | TRBJ2-1 | TRBV7-8 | few | CASSPRWRTDNEQFF | TGTGCCAGCAGCCCCCGTTGGCGGACTGACAATGAGCAGTTCTTC
NA | TRBJ1-2 | TRBV6-5 | NA | CASSTLRRVSRGSGYTF | TGTGCCAGCAGTACCCTTCGGAGGGTGTCCAGGGGTAGTGGCTACACCTTC
NA | TRBJ1-2 | TRBV12-3/TRBV12-4 | few | CASSSTGSRGYTF | TGTGCCAGCAGCTCTACAGGGTCTCGTGGCTACACCTTC
NA | TRBJ1-1 | TRBV19 | NA | CASSIARGTEAFF | TGTGCCAGTAGTATAGCCCGCGGGACTGAAGCTTTCTTT
NA | TRBJ1-5 | TRBV4-1 | NA | CASSQPGRGKRNQPQHF | TGCGCCAGCAGCCAACCAGGTCGAGGGAAGAGGAATCAGCCCCAGCATTTT
NA | TRBJ2-2 | TRBV15 | NA | CATSYWAGGTGELFF | TGTGCCACTAGCTATTGGGCAGGCGGAACCGGGGAGCTGTTTTTT
NA | TRBJ2-2 | TRBV4-3 | many | CASSQDIRAANTGELFF | TGCGCCAGCAGCCAAGATATACGGGCAGCGAACACCGGGGAGCTGTTTTTT
NA | TRBJ1-6 | TRBV27 | NA | CASRHGSYNSPLHF | TGTGCCAGCAGACACGGCTCCTATAATTCACCCCTCCACTTT
TRBD1 | TRBJ2-5 | TRBV29-1 | few | CSFRWGLTGAETQYF | TGCAGCTTTCGCTGGGGATTGACAGGGGCAGAGACCCAGTACTTC
NA | TRBJ2-4 | TRBV6-6 | few | CASSYPGDIQYF | TGTGCCAGCAGTTACCCGGGGGACATTCAGTACTTC
TRBD1 | TRBJ1-6 | TRBV2 | few | CASLRGQGDSPLHF | TGTGCCAGCCTCCGAGGACAGGGGGATTCACCCCTCCACTTT
TRBD1 | TRBJ1-1 | TRBV10-3 | NA | CAIRGDRGDTEAFF | TGTGCCATCAGGGGGGACAGGGGGGACACTGAAGCTTTCTTT
TRBD1 | TRBJ2-2 | TRBV18 | NA | CASSPRRDRGRTGELFF | TGTGCCAGCTCACCACGCCGGGACAGGGGGCGTACCGGGGAGCTGTTTTTT
NA | TRBJ1-1 | TRBV5-1 | few | CASSPYDVNTEAFF | TGCGCCAGCAGCCCATATGATGTGAACACTGAAGCTTTCTTT
NA | TRBJ2-3 | TRBV7-8 | many | CASSLGVGSTDTQYF | TGTGCCAGCAGCTTAGGCGTGGGTTCCACAGATACGCAGTATTTT
NA | TRBJ2-3 | TRBV2 | NA | CASQRDDGDTQYF | TGTGCCAGCCAGAGAGATGACGGGGATACGCAGTATTTT
NA | TRBJ1-4 | TRBV12-3/TRBV12-4 | NA | CASSHSDAGAEKLFF | TGTGCCAGCAGTCACAGTGACGCCGGCGCCGAAAAACTGTTTTTT
NA | TRBJ2-7 | TRBV18 | NA | CASSPAAGRFEQYF | TGTGCCAGCTCACCAGCGGCGGGGCGTTTCGAGCAGTACTTC
NA | TRBJ1-4 | TRBV5-1 | few | CASSPSGQVNEKLFF | TGCGCCAGCAGTCCTTCCGGTCAGGTGAATGAAAAACTGTTTTTT
NA | TRBJ1-2 | TRBV20-1 | NA | CSARDSVPRGYGYTF | TGCAGTGCTAGAGATTCGGTCCCCCGGGGCTATGGCTACACCTTC
TRBD1 | TRBJ1-2 | TRBV12-5 | few | CASGPVRDRGTYGYTF | TGTGCTAGTGGTCCTGTTAGGGACAGGGGAACCTATGGCTACACCTTC
NA | TRBJ2-1 | TRBV7-6 | once | CASSLEARNEQFF | TGTGCCAGCAGCTTAGAGGCCCGCAATGAGCAGTTCTTC
TRBD1 | TRBJ1-1 | TRBV20-1 | few | CTGTGGVNTEAFF | TGCACCGGAACAGGGGGGGTGAACACTGAAGCTTTCTTT
NA | TRBJ1-3 | TRBV10-3 | few | CAIRQTGNTIYF | TGTGCCATCAGACAGACTGGAAACACCATATATTTT
NA | TRBJ2-5 | TRBV5-1 | NA | CASKGTPPETQYF | TGCGCCAGCAAGGGGACCCCTCCCGAGACCCAGTACTTC
NA | TRBJ2-3 | TRBV3-1 | NA | CASSTSADTQYF | TGTGCCAGCTCGACTAGTGCCGATACGCAGTATTTT
NA | TRBJ2-5 | TRBV11-2 | NA | CASSETREETQYF | TGTGCCAGCAGCGAGACTCGGGAAGAGACCCAGTACTTC
TRBD1 | TRBJ1-4 | TRBV5-1 | NA | CASSLATGGNEKLFF | TGCGCCAGCAGCTTGGCGACAGGGGGAAATGAAAAACTGTTTTTT
NA | TRBJ2-7 | TRBV11-2 | NA | CASSVLSYEQYF | TGTGCCAGCAGCGTCCTATCCTACGAGCAGTACTTC
NA | TRBJ2-1 | TRBV7-9 | NA | CASSFVEEQFF | TGTGCCAGCAGCTTTGTGGAGGAGCAGTTCTTC
NA | TRBJ2-5 | TRBV7-6 | few | CASSSGNQETQYF | TGTGCCAGCAGCTCAGGGAATCAAGAGACCCAGTACTTC
NA | TRBJ2-2 | TRBV4-1 | few | CASSQPGRGTGELFF | TGCGCCAGCAGCCAGCCGGGACGCGGCACCGGGGAGCTGTTTTTT
NA | TRBJ2-1 | TRBV5-4 | NA | CASSSKENEQFF | TGTGCCAGCAGCTCTAAGGAGAATGAGCAGTTCTTC
NA | TRBJ2-7 | TRBV4-1 | few | CASSHTGSDEQYF | TGCGCCAGCAGCCATACAGGCTCTGACGAGCAGTACTTC